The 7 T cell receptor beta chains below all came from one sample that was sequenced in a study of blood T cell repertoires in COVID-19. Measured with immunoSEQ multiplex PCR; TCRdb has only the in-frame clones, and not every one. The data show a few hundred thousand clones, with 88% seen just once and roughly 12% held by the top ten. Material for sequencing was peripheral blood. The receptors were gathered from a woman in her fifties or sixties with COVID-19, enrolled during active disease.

The CDR3 sequence: CASSPKAGTQSYEQYF. The CDR3 DNA follows: TGTGCCAGCAGTCCCAAAGCCGGGACTCAGTCCTACGAGCAGTACTTC. The V call is TRBV27, the J call TRBJ2-7; a weak D match, TRBD2 (6 bases). The germline gives CDR1 MNHEY, CDR2 SMNVEV (reference sequence). The CDR3 is made up of 16 amino acids. The germline V and J ends were trimmed by 5 bases and 1 base, with 18 bases remaining between them.

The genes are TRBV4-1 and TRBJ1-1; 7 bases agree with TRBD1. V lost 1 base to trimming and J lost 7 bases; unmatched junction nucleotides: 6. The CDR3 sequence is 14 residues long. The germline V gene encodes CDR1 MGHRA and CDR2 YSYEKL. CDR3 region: CASSQGGRDSEAFF. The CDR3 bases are TGCGCCAGCAGCCAAGGGGGAAGGGACAGTGAAGCTTTCTTT.

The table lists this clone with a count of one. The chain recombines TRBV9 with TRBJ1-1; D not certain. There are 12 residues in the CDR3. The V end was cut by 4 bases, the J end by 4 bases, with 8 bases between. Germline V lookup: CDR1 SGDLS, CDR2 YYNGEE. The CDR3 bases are TGTGCCAGCAGCCCCCGGGGCACTGAAGCTTTCTTT. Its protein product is CASSPRGTEAFF.

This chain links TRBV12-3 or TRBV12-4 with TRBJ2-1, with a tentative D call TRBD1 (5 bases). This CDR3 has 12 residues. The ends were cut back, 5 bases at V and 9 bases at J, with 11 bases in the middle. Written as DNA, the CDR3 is TGTGCCAGCAGTCCCTTGGACATTGAGCAGTTCTTC. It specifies CASSPLDIEQFF.

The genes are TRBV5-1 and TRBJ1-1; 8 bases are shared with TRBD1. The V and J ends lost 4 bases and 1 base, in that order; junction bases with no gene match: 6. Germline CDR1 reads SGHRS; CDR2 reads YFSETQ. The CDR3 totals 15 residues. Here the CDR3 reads CASSTSGTGNTEAFF. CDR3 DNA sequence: TGCGCCAGCAGCACGTCCGGGACAGGGAACACTGAAGCTTTCTTT. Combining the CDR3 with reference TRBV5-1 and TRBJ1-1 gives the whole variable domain KAGVTQTPRYLIKTRGQQVTLSCSPISGHRSVSWYQQTPGQGLQFLFEYFSETQRNKGNFPGRFSGRQFSNSRSEMNVSTLELGDSALYLCASSTSGTGNTEAFFGQGTRLTVV.

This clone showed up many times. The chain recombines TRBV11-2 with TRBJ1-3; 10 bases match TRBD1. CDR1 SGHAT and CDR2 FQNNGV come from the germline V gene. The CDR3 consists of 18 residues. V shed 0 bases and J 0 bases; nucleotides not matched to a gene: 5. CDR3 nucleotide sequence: TGTGCCAGCAGCTTAGATCGGGGACAGGGGTTCTCTGGAAACACCATATATTTT. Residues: CASSLDRGQGFSGNTIYF.

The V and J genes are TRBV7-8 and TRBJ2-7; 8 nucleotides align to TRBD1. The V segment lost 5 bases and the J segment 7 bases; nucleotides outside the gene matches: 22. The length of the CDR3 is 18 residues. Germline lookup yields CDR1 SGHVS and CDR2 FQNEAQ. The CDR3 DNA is TGTGCCAGCAGCCCCCGGACAGGGCTGAGTGGACGGCGGGCGGAGCAGTACTTC. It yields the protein CASSPRTGLSGRRAEQYF.